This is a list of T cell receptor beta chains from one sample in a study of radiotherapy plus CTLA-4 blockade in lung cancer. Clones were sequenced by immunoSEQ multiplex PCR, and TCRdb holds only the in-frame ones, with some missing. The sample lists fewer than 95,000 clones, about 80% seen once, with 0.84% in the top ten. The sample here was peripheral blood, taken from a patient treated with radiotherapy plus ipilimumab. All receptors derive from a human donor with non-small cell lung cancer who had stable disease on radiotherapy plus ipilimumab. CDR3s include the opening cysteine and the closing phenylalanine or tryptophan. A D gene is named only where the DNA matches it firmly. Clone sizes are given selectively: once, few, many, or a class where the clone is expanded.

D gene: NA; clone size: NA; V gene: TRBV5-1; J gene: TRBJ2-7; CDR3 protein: CASSFGTAYYEQYF; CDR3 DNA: TGCGCCAGCAGCTTTGGGACGGCCTACTACGAGCAGTACTTC
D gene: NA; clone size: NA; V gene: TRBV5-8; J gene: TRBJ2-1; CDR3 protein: CASSYGAISYNEQFF; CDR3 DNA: TGTGCCAGCAGCTACGGGGCTATTTCCTACAATGAGCAGTTCTTC
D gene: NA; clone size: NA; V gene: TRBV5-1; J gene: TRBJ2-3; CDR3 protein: CASSLATGFSARGTDTQYF; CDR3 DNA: TGCGCCAGCAGCTTGGCCACTGGCTTTTCTGCGCGCGGCACAGATACGCAGTATTTT
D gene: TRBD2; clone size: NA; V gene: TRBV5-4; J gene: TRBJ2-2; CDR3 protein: CASSLAPSGANTGELFF; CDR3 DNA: TGTGCCAGCAGCTTGGCCCCTAGCGGGGCGAACACCGGGGAGCTGTTTTTT
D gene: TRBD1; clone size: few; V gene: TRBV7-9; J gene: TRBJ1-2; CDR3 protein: CASTRTGGINYGYTF; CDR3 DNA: TGTGCCAGCACTAGGACAGGGGGGATTAACTATGGCTACACCTTC
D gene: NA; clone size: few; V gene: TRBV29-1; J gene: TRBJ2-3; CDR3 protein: CSRQGLPFVTDTQYF; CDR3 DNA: TGCAGCAGGCAGGGGCTCCCGTTCGTGACAGATACGCAGTATTTT
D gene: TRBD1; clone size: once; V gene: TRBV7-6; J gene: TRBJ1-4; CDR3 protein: CASSRRDRGEKLFF; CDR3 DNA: TGTGCCAGCAGCCGTCGGGACAGGGGTGAAAAACTGTTTTTT
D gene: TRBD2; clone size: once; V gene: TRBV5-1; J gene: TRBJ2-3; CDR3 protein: CASRSGSLADTQYF; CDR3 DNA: TGCGCCAGCAGAAGCGGGAGTCTGGCAGATACGCAGTATTTT
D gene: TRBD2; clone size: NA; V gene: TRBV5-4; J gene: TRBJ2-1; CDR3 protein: CASRVAGEVANEQFF; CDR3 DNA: TGTGCCAGCAGAGTAGCGGGAGAAGTGGCCAATGAGCAGTTCTTC
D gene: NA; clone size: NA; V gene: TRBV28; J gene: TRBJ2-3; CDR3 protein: CASSFLQFGDSADTQYF; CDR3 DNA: TGTGCCAGCAGTTTTCTCCAATTTGGGGATTCGGCAGATACGCAGTATTTT
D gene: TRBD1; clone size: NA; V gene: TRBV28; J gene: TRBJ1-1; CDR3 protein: CASSSAGVEQGRRNTEAFF; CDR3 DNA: TGTGCCAGCAGTTCGGCGGGGGTTGAACAGGGGCGAAGGAACACTGAAGCTTTCTTT
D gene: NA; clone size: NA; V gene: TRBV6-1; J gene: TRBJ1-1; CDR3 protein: CASSESISLNTEAFF; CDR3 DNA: TGTGCCAGCAGTGAAAGTATCAGTTTGAACACTGAAGCTTTCTTT
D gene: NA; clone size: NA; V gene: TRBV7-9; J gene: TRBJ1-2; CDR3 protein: CASRANYGYTF; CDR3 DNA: TGTGCCAGCAGGGCTAACTATGGCTACACCTTC
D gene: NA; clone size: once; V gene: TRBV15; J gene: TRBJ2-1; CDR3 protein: CATSSPSGIGGNEQFF; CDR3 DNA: TGTGCCACCAGCAGCCCAAGCGGGATAGGGGGCAATGAGCAGTTCTTC
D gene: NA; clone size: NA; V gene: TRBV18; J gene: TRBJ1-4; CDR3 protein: CASSSHVVLRRGEKLFF; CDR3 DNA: TGTGCCAGCTCATCACACGTAGTCTTGCGTAGGGGGGAAAAACTGTTTTTT
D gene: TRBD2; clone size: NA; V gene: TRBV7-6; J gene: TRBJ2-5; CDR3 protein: CASSLQSSGRETQYF; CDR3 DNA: TGTGCCAGCAGCTTACAGTCTAGCGGGAGAGAGACCCAGTACTTC
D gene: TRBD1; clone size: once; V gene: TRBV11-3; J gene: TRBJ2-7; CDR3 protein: CASSSGQGYEQYF; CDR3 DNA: TGTGCCAGCAGCTCGGGACAGGGCTACGAGCAGTACTTC
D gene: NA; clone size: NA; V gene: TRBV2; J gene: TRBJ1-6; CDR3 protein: CASSEDSLNSPLHF; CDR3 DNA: TGTGCCAGCAGTGAAGACAGCCTTAATTCACCCCTCCACTTT
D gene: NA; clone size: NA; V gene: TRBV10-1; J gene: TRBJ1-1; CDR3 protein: CASRQTRLNTEAFF; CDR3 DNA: TGCGCCAGCAGACAGACGAGGTTGAACACTGAAGCTTTCTTT
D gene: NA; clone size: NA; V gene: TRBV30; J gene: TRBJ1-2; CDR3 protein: CAWRAYGYTF; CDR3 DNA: TGTGCCTGGAGGGCCTATGGCTACACCTTC
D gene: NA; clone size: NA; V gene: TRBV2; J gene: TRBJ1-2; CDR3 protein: CASSEGAGQFSGYTF; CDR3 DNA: TGTGCCAGCAGCGAAGGGGCAGGACAGTTCAGTGGCTACACCTTC
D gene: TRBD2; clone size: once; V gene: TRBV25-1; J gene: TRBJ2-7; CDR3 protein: CASSDGGAYEQYF; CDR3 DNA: TGTGCCAGCAGTGATGGGGGGGCCTACGAGCAGTACTTC
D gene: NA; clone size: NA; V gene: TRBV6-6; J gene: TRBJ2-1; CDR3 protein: CASSFPSQGTTQFF; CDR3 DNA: TGTGCCAGCAGTTTCCCATCACAAGGAACTACGCAGTTCTTC
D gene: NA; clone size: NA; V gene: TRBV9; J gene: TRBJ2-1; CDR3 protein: CASSPQSRGGNEQFF; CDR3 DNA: TGTGCCAGCAGCCCCCAATCCAGAGGGGGTAATGAGCAGTTCTTC
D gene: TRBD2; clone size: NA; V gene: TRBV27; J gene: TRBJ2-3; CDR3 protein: CASSFLGSGIATDTQYF; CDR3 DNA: TGTGCCAGCAGTTTCCTTGGTAGCGGGATAGCCACAGATACGCAGTATTTT
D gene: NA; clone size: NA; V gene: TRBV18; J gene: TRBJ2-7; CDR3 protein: CASSPGAVLAYEQYF; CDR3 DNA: TGTGCCAGCTCCCCGGGGGCGGTTCTGGCCTACGAGCAGTACTTC
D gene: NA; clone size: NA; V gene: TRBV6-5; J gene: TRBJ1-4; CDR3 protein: CASSYSQGTNEKLFF; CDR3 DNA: TGTGCCAGCAGTTACTCGCAGGGAACTAATGAAAAACTGTTTTTT
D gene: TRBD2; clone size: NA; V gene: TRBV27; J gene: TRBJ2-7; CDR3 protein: CASSFRLAERYEQYF; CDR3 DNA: TGTGCCAGCAGTTTCAGACTAGCGGAGAGGTACGAGCAGTACTTC
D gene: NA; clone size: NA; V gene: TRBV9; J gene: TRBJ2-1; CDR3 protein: CASSATDPNSYNEQFF; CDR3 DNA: TGTGCCAGCAGCGCTACGGACCCGAACTCCTACAATGAGCAGTTCTTC
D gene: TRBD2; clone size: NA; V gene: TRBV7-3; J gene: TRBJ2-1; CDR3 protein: CASSLRLAGGNEQFF; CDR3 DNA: TGTGCCAGCAGCTTAAGACTAGCGGGGGGCAATGAGCAGTTCTTC
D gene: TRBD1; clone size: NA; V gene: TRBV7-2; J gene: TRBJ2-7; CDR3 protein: CASSFGQGAEDEQYF; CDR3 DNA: TGTGCCAGCAGCTTTGGACAGGGGGCTGAAGACGAGCAGTACTTC
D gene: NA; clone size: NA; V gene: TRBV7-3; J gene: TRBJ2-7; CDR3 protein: CASSLTDGSVYEQYF; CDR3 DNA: TGTGCCAGCAGCTTAACGGACGGGAGTGTCTACGAGCAGTACTTC
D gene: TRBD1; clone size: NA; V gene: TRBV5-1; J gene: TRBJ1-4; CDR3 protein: CASSRTGYGEKLFF; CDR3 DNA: TGCGCCAGCAGCCGGACAGGGTATGGTGAAAAACTGTTTTTT
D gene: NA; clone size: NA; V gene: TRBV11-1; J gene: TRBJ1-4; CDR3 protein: CASSSPRPGLQNEKLFF; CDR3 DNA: TGTGCCAGCAGCTCCCCCAGGCCCGGACTGCAAAATGAAAAACTGTTTTTT
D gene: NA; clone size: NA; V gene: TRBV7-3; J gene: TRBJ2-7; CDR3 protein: CASASSGGYEQYF; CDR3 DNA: TGTGCCAGCGCGTCCTCGGGCGGCTACGAGCAGTACTTC
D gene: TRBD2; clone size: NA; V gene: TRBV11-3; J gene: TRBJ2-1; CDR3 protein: CASSLTSGNEQFF; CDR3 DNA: TGTGCCAGCAGCTTGACTAGCGGCAATGAGCAGTTCTTC
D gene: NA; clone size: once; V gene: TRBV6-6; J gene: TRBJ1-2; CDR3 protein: CASSYSSLQRSDGYTF; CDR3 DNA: TGTGCCAGCAGTTACTCGAGTTTGCAGAGGTCCGATGGCTACACCTTC
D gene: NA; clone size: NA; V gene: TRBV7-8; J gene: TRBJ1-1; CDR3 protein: CASSADDRRNTEAFF; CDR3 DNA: TGTGCCAGCAGCGCTGACGACAGGAGAAACACTGAAGCTTTCTTT
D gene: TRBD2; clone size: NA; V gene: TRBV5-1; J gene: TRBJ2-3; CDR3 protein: CASSYGGDTQYF; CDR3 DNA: TGCGCCAGCAGCTACGGGGGGGATACGCAGTATTTT
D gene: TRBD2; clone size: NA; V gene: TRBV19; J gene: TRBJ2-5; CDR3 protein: CASSIGTSGYQETQYF; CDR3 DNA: TGTGCCAGTAGTATAGGGACTAGCGGCTACCAAGAGACCCAGTACTTC
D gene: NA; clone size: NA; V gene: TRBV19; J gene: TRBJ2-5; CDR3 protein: CASSIGGQAETQYF; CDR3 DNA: TGTGCCAGTAGTATCGGGGGGCAAGCAGAGACCCAGTACTTC
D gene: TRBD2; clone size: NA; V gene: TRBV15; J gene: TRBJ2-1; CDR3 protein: CATSRELFGLGGAANEQFF; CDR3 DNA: TGTGCCACCAGCAGAGAACTCTTTGGCCTCGGGGGGGCCGCGAATGAGCAGTTCTTC
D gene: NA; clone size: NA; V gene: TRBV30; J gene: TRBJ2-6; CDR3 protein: CAWSGWGAGANVLTF; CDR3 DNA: TGTGCCTGGTCGGGCTGGGGGGCTGGGGCCAACGTCCTGACTTTC
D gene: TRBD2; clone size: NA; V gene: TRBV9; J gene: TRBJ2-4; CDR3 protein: CASSVSGSTSNIQYF; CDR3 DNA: TGTGCCAGCAGCGTTAGCGGGAGTACCTCAAACATTCAGTACTTC